Listed below are T cell receptor beta chains from one sample, sequenced in a study of blood T cells in healthy people across ages. TCRdb re-derived calls from the 5' RACE reads in MiXCR, one entry per CDR3 protein. The table records 910,000 or so distinct CDR3 sequences, around 54% of them present only once. Sequencing was done on a sample of blood. The receptor source for this set is a woman aged 60-70 years in good health. Both conserved end residues are part of each CDR3. D genes are given only for firm matches. For some rows the clone size is stated as once, few or many, or as a class when expanded; others skip it.

J gene: TRBJ2-3; D gene: NA; V gene: TRBV27; clone size: few; CDR3 DNA: TGTGCCAGCAGTGTGGGGCAAAAAGATACGCAGTATTTT; CDR3 protein: CASSVGQKDTQYF
J gene: TRBJ2-1; D gene: TRBD2; V gene: TRBV28; clone size: NA; CDR3 DNA: TGTGCCAGCGGGAGGGCCCTCAATGAGCAGTTCTTC; CDR3 protein: CASGRALNEQFF
J gene: TRBJ2-1; D gene: TRBD2; V gene: TRBV10-3; clone size: NA; CDR3 DNA: TGTGCCATCAAACGTCTAGGGCGGGAGGAGGATGAGCAGTTCTTC; CDR3 protein: CAIKRLGREEDEQFF
J gene: TRBJ2-1; D gene: NA; V gene: TRBV27; clone size: NA; CDR3 DNA: TGTGCCAGCAGTTGGGACGTAAGCTCCTACAATGAGCAGTTCTTC; CDR3 protein: CASSWDVSSYNEQFF
J gene: TRBJ2-5; D gene: NA; V gene: TRBV5-1; clone size: NA; CDR3 DNA: TGCGCCAGCAGCTTGGATCTGAGCCGCCAGTACTTC; CDR3 protein: CASSLDLSRQYF
J gene: TRBJ2-5; D gene: NA; V gene: TRBV28; clone size: once; CDR3 DNA: TGTGCCAGCAGTACGGGACATTGGGAGACCCAGTACTTC; CDR3 protein: CASSTGHWETQYF
J gene: TRBJ2-1; D gene: TRBD2; V gene: TRBV25-1; clone size: once; CDR3 DNA: TGTGCCAGCAGTCCCAAGGGGCTAGCGGGATACAATGAGCAGTTCTTC; CDR3 protein: CASSPKGLAGYNEQFF
J gene: TRBJ2-4; D gene: TRBD2; V gene: TRBV7-9; clone size: NA; CDR3 DNA: TGTGCCAGCAGCTTTAGCGGGCCCGAGGCAGAGCAGTACTTC; CDR3 protein: CASSFSGPEAEQYF
J gene: TRBJ1-4; D gene: NA; V gene: TRBV6-1; clone size: NA; CDR3 DNA: TGTGCCAGCAGTGATGTTAGGGGAAGGGAAAAACTGTTTTTT; CDR3 protein: CASSDVRGREKLFF
J gene: TRBJ2-1; D gene: TRBD2; V gene: TRBV12-3/TRBV12-4; clone size: NA; CDR3 DNA: TGTGCCGAATCCAGCGGGGAGGTACCCCGGTGCGATGAGCAGTTCTTC; CDR3 protein: CAESSGEVPRCDEQFF
J gene: TRBJ2-7; D gene: NA; V gene: TRBV29-1; clone size: NA; CDR3 DNA: TGCAGCGTTGAAGATTCCAGGGGAGGGTCGGACGAGCAGTACTTC; CDR3 protein: CSVEDSRGGSDEQYF
J gene: TRBJ2-3; D gene: TRBD1; V gene: TRBV20-1; clone size: NA; CDR3 DNA: TGCAGTGCTGTCACAGGGGGTTACTTCACGGATACGCAGTATTTT; CDR3 protein: CSAVTGGYFTDTQYF
J gene: TRBJ2-3; D gene: TRBD2; V gene: TRBV20-1; clone size: once; CDR3 DNA: TGCAGTGCTAGGCTACTAGCGGGAGAGTCAGATACGCAGTATTTT; CDR3 protein: CSARLLAGESDTQYF
J gene: TRBJ2-1; D gene: NA; V gene: TRBV7-8; clone size: NA; CDR3 DNA: TGTGCCAGCAGCTTCAGATATGGGACCTACAATGAGCAGTTCTTC; CDR3 protein: CASSFRYGTYNEQFF
J gene: TRBJ2-1; D gene: NA; V gene: TRBV21-1; clone size: NA; CDR3 DNA: TGTGCCAGCAGCAAGCTCGGGTCCTTTCAGCCCTACAATGAGCAGTTCTTC; CDR3 protein: CASSKLGSFQPYNEQFF
J gene: TRBJ1-2; D gene: TRBD1; V gene: TRBV12-3/TRBV12-4; clone size: few; CDR3 DNA: TGTGCCAGCAGACCGGACAGGGGGCTTGGACTAGGCTATGGCTACACCTTC; CDR3 protein: CASRPDRGLGLGYGYTF
J gene: TRBJ2-1; D gene: TRBD1; V gene: TRBV2; clone size: NA; CDR3 DNA: TGTGCCAGCAGTGAGTCAGGGGGCATGGTACGTGAGCAGTTCTTC; CDR3 protein: CASSESGGMVREQFF
J gene: TRBJ1-2; D gene: NA; V gene: TRBV4-1; clone size: few; CDR3 DNA: TGCGCCAGCAGCCGACCACAGGGATTAAGAGGCTACACCTTC; CDR3 protein: CASSRPQGLRGYTF
J gene: TRBJ2-5; D gene: NA; V gene: TRBV6-2/TRBV6-3; clone size: NA; CDR3 DNA: TGTGCCAGCAGAGCTAGAGGGCAAAACGATGAGACCCAGTACTTC; CDR3 protein: CASRARGQNDETQYF
J gene: TRBJ2-3; D gene: NA; V gene: TRBV12-3/TRBV12-4; clone size: few; CDR3 DNA: TGTGCCAGCACCTCCTTTCGGGGCGGGACAAGCACAGATACGCAGTATTTT; CDR3 protein: CASTSFRGGTSTDTQYF
J gene: TRBJ2-7; D gene: NA; V gene: TRBV27; clone size: NA; CDR3 DNA: TGTGCCAGCAGTTTTTGGGCCGGGACGGCCAAATACGAGCAGTACTTC; CDR3 protein: CASSFWAGTAKYEQYF
J gene: TRBJ2-7; D gene: NA; V gene: TRBV5-1; clone size: NA; CDR3 DNA: TGCGCCAGCAGCCAGGCTTTGGTGACAGTTTCCTACGAGCAGTACTTC; CDR3 protein: CASSQALVTVSYEQYF
J gene: TRBJ1-2; D gene: NA; V gene: TRBV20-1; clone size: NA; CDR3 DNA: TGCAGTCCTCTGGGAATTGGGAACTATGGCTACACCTTC; CDR3 protein: CSPLGIGNYGYTF
J gene: TRBJ2-1; D gene: TRBD2; V gene: TRBV6-1; clone size: NA; CDR3 DNA: TGTGCCAGCAGGCGAAGGGCAGGTGGTCTAGCGGGTAGTTCCTACAATGAGCAGTTCTTC; CDR3 protein: CASRRRAGGLAGSSYNEQFF
J gene: TRBJ2-7; D gene: NA; V gene: TRBV5-6; clone size: NA; CDR3 DNA: TGTGCCAGCAGAAAACCGGGACGGGCCTACGAGCAGTACTTC; CDR3 protein: CASRKPGRAYEQYF
J gene: TRBJ2-1; D gene: TRBD2; V gene: TRBV20-1; clone size: NA; CDR3 DNA: TGCAGTGTTAATCTAGCGGAGCGATACAATGAGCAGTTCTTC; CDR3 protein: CSVNLAERYNEQFF
J gene: TRBJ1-2; D gene: TRBD1; V gene: TRBV6-1; clone size: few; CDR3 DNA: TGTGCCAGCAGTGAATCTCGGGACAGGCAGGGCTACACCTTC; CDR3 protein: CASSESRDRQGYTF
J gene: TRBJ1-6; D gene: NA; V gene: TRBV12-3/TRBV12-4; clone size: NA; CDR3 DNA: TGTGCCAGCAAGACCGGGATCTTTCTCCACTTT; CDR3 protein: CASKTGIFLHF
J gene: TRBJ2-7; D gene: NA; V gene: TRBV27; clone size: many; CDR3 DNA: TGTGCCAGCGGGTACGAGCAGTACTTC; CDR3 protein: CASGYEQYF
J gene: TRBJ2-1; D gene: TRBD2; V gene: TRBV6-2/TRBV6-3; clone size: NA; CDR3 DNA: TGTGCCAGCAGCCCCGGGACTAGCGGGATAGTAGCCTACAATGAGCAGTTCTTC; CDR3 protein: CASSPGTSGIVAYNEQFF
J gene: TRBJ2-3; D gene: NA; V gene: TRBV7-2; clone size: NA; CDR3 DNA: TGTGCCAGCAGTTTACCCTTGGGGGGCACAGATACGCAGTATTTT; CDR3 protein: CASSLPLGGTDTQYF
J gene: TRBJ1-4; D gene: NA; V gene: TRBV28; clone size: NA; CDR3 DNA: TGTGCCAGCAGTTCACACCCTTATAATGAAAAACTGTTTTTT; CDR3 protein: CASSSHPYNEKLFF
J gene: TRBJ1-5; D gene: TRBD1; V gene: TRBV6-2/TRBV6-3; clone size: NA; CDR3 DNA: TGTGCCAGCAACTCTCGGGACAGGGGGAATCAGCCCCAGCATTTT; CDR3 protein: CASNSRDRGNQPQHF
J gene: TRBJ2-5; D gene: TRBD1; V gene: TRBV28; clone size: once; CDR3 DNA: TGTGCCAGCAGTTGGGTGACAGGGTCCCAAGAGACCCAGTACTTC; CDR3 protein: CASSWVTGSQETQYF
J gene: TRBJ2-1; D gene: TRBD2; V gene: TRBV2; clone size: NA; CDR3 DNA: TGTGCCAGCAGTGGGGAGTTTAGAGCGGGAGTCGGGGACAATGAGCAGTTCTTC; CDR3 protein: CASSGEFRAGVGDNEQFF
J gene: TRBJ2-7; D gene: NA; V gene: TRBV11-2; clone size: few; CDR3 DNA: TGTGCCAGCAGCTTATTTTACCATACGGAATCCTACGAGCAGTACTTC; CDR3 protein: CASSLFYHTESYEQYF
J gene: TRBJ2-7; D gene: NA; V gene: TRBV10-3; clone size: few; CDR3 DNA: TGTGCCATCGGGACCCGGGCCAACACGGGCGAGCAGTACTTC; CDR3 protein: CAIGTRANTGEQYF
J gene: TRBJ1-6; D gene: NA; V gene: TRBV5-1; clone size: many; CDR3 DNA: TGCGCCAGCAGCTTGGGTCTGGTGAATTCACCCCTCCACTTT; CDR3 protein: CASSLGLVNSPLHF
J gene: TRBJ2-4; D gene: NA; V gene: TRBV7-2; clone size: NA; CDR3 DNA: TGTGCCAGCAGAGGGACGGACGAAAACATTCAGTACTTC; CDR3 protein: CASRGTDENIQYF
J gene: TRBJ2-3; D gene: NA; V gene: TRBV20-1; clone size: NA; CDR3 DNA: TGCAGTGCTAGAGATCATGTCGGGGCTCCTCAGCCCCAGTATTTT; CDR3 protein: CSARDHVGAPQPQYF
J gene: TRBJ2-5; D gene: TRBD1; V gene: TRBV15; clone size: NA; CDR3 DNA: TGTGCCACCATCGGAAGAACCAGGGGGCGCGCGGAGACCCAGTACTTC; CDR3 protein: CATIGRTRGRAETQYF
J gene: TRBJ2-6; D gene: NA; V gene: TRBV27; clone size: NA; CDR3 DNA: TGTGCCAGCAGTTTTCAAGCCGGGGCCAACGTCCTGACTTTC; CDR3 protein: CASSFQAGANVLTF
J gene: TRBJ2-5; D gene: NA; V gene: TRBV2; clone size: few; CDR3 DNA: TGTGCCAGCATGTGGGGCGGTGAGACCCAGTACTTC; CDR3 protein: CASMWGGETQYF
J gene: TRBJ2-7; D gene: TRBD2; V gene: TRBV20-1; clone size: NA; CDR3 DNA: TGCAGTGCTAGAGATAGGCGGGAGTTGTACGAGCAGTACTTC; CDR3 protein: CSARDRRELYEQYF
J gene: TRBJ1-5; D gene: NA; V gene: TRBV28; clone size: once; CDR3 DNA: TGTGCCAGCAGATGGTTGGATATGAGCAATCAGCCCCAGCATTTT; CDR3 protein: CASRWLDMSNQPQHF
J gene: TRBJ1-1; D gene: NA; V gene: TRBV14; clone size: NA; CDR3 DNA: TGTGCCAGCAGCTTACTCGTAGGGGAGAACACTGAAGCTTTCTTT; CDR3 protein: CASSLLVGENTEAFF
J gene: TRBJ1-1; D gene: NA; V gene: TRBV5-1; clone size: once; CDR3 DNA: TGCGCCAGCAGGGATACTATCACAGGGAGTGCTGAAGCTTTCTTT; CDR3 protein: CASRDTITGSAEAFF
J gene: TRBJ2-7; D gene: NA; V gene: TRBV6-1; clone size: NA; CDR3 DNA: TGTGCCAGCAGTGTCACTAGAACCTACGAGCAGTACTTC; CDR3 protein: CASSVTRTYEQYF
J gene: TRBJ2-7; D gene: TRBD1; V gene: TRBV18; clone size: few; CDR3 DNA: TGTGCCAGCTCATCCGGACAGGGGACCTACGAGCAGTACTTC; CDR3 protein: CASSSGQGTYEQYF
J gene: TRBJ2-7; D gene: TRBD2; V gene: TRBV28; clone size: NA; CDR3 DNA: TGTGCCAGCAAGAGCGGGAGCTCCTACGAGCAGTACTTC; CDR3 protein: CASKSGSSYEQYF
J gene: TRBJ2-3; D gene: NA; V gene: TRBV6-2/TRBV6-3; clone size: few; CDR3 DNA: TGTGCCAGCAGTTACGTGAGGAGGACCCCTGAAGATACGCAGTATTTT; CDR3 protein: CASSYVRRTPEDTQYF